The 23 T cell receptor beta chains below all came from one sample that was sequenced in a study of blood T cell repertoires in COVID-19. TCRdb's copy holds only in-frame clones and misses some; the assay was immunoSEQ multiplex PCR. The sample holds 200,000 or so clones, roughly 83% seen once. Sample: PBMCs or T cells enriched from blood (not recorded which). The receptors originated from a woman aged 40 to 55 with acute COVID-19.

This chain connects TRBV5-1 to TRBJ2-1; TRBD1 aligns across 10 bases. Germline values: CDR1 SGHRS, CDR2 YFSETQ. Trimming cost V 2 bases and J 6 bases; bases outside gene matches: 5. The CDR3 extends over 15 amino acids. The CDR3 DNA reads TGCGCCAGCAGCTTAAGGGACAGGGGCCTCAATGAGCAGTTCTTC. The encoded protein is CASSLRDRGLNEQFF.

The chain carries TRBV19 and TRBJ1-2; perhaps TRBD1 as D (5 bases). Germline V lookup: CDR1 LNHDA, CDR2 SQIVND (reference sequence). CDR3 length: 15 residues. V lost 2 bases to trimming and J lost 0 bases, with 10 bases between them. The CDR3: CASSIRGGPNYGYTF. The CDR3 DNA sequence: TGTGCCAGTAGTATAAGGGGAGGGCCTAACTATGGCTACACCTTC.

V usage is TRBV4-1 and J usage is TRBJ1-1; D uncertain. The CDR3 runs 13 residues. Germline V gives CDR1 MGHRA, CDR2 YSYEKL. Trimming shortened V by 1 base and J by 5 bases, and 8 bases separated the two germline ends. The CDR3 region is CASSQVAVTEAFF. The DNA for the CDR3 is TGCGCCAGCAGCCAAGTAGCCGTTACTGAAGCTTTCTTT.

The rearrangement uses TRBV11-2 and TRBJ2-1, with D perhaps being TRBD1 or TRBD2 (5 bases each). The CDR3 spans 12 residues. V shed 5 bases and J shed 15 bases, with 17 bases lying between them. Germline lookup yields CDR1 SGHAT and CDR2 FQNNGV. The CDR3 sequence is CASSLAQGPLFF. The CDR3 DNA follows: TGTGCCAGCAGCCTAGCCCAGGGCCCCCTGTTCTTC.

V gene TRBV27 combines with J gene TRBJ2-1; 15 bases line up with TRBD2. J gave up 7 bases and V 5 bases, and 9 bases lay outside the gene matches. Per germline, CDR1 MNHEY and CDR2 SMNVEV (reference sequence). The CDR3 length is 17 residues. This CDR3 is CASSPRTSGGAENEQFF. For the CDR3, the DNA is TGTGCCAGCAGTCCTCGGACTAGCGGGGGGGCTGAGAATGAGCAGTTCTTC.

The DNA for the CDR3 is TGTGCCAGCTCAACAGGTGGAATTGGCACAGATACGCAGTATTTT. This gives the protein CASSTGGIGTDTQYF. This rearrangement joins TRBV18 to TRBJ2-3, with D possibly matching TRBD1 (5 bases). Per the germline V gene, CDR1 is KGHSH and CDR2 is LQKENI. This CDR3 is built from 15 residues. Between the trimmed V and J ends, which lost 5 bases and 1 base, there was a span of 13 bases.

V is TRBV28 and J is TRBJ1-2; perhaps TRBD1 as D (6 bases). Per the germline V gene, CDR1 is MDHEN and CDR2 is SYDVKM. Trimming left V 2 bases short and J 4 bases short, with 14 bases between. The CDR3 has 15 amino acids. This chain's CDR3 is CASSLKGGGVYGYTF. DNA of the CDR3: TGTGCCAGCAGTTTAAAGGGTGGGGGCGTCTATGGCTACACCTTC.

The rearrangement joins TRBV7-2 to TRBJ2-2; 13 positions agree with TRBD2. The CDR3 length is 16 residues. Per germline, CDR1 SGHTA and CDR2 FQGNSA. The V and J ends lost 4 bases and 6 bases, in that order; junction bases with no gene match: 5. CDR3 amino acids: CASSSDGLAGAGELFF. CDR3 DNA: TGTGCCAGCAGCTCCGACGGACTAGCGGGAGCCGGGGAGCTGTTTTTT.

This clone was picked up a small number of times. V usage is TRBV4-1 and J usage is TRBJ2-5; TRBD1 matches at 7 bases. This CDR3 has 18 amino acids. V was clipped by 1 base and J by 10 bases; unmatched bases: 21. Germline lookup yields CDR1 MGHRA and CDR2 YSYEKL. The CDR3 loop reads CASSQAELGRGSPWGQYF. DNA of the CDR3: TGCGCCAGCAGCCAAGCCGAACTGGGCAGGGGGTCGCCCTGGGGCCAGTACTTC.

V usage is TRBV19 and J usage is TRBJ2-7; 12 bases agree with TRBD2. Trimming at V came to 1 base and at J to 5 bases, leaving 3 bases not matched to a gene. The CDR3 has 15 residues. CDR1 LNHDA and CDR2 SQIVND come from the germline V gene (reference sequence). CDR3 protein: CASSIGTSGTDEQYF. CDR3 coding DNA: TGTGCCAGTAGTATAGGGACTAGCGGGACAGACGAGCAGTACTTC.

This chain uses TRBV19 with TRBJ2-2; 7 bases align to TRBD1. After removal of 3 bases from V and 1 base from J, the junction contained 5 bases not matched to a gene. Germline loops: CDR1 LNHDA, CDR2 SQIVND (reference sequence). The CDR3 runs 16 residues. In nucleotides, the CDR3 is TGTGCCAGTAGTATGTTCCGGGACAGGAACACCGGGGAGCTGTTTTTT. This sequence encodes CASSMFRDRNTGELFF.

The chain joins TRBV30 to TRBJ1-1; perhaps TRBD1 as D (6 bases). Germline loops: CDR1 GTSNPN, CDR2 SVGIG (reference sequence). V was trimmed by 0 bases and J by 1 base, leaving 18 bases between them. The CDR3 consists of 17 residues. CDR3 sequence reads: CAWSVFEMGTPNTEAFF. The CDR3 DNA follows: TGTGCCTGGAGTGTATTCGAAATGGGGACACCGAACACTGAAGCTTTCTTT.

In this sample, this clone turned up once. The V gene is TRBV5-6, the J gene TRBJ2-3; D perhaps matches TRBD1 (6 bases). Germline lookup yields CDR1 SGHDT and CDR2 YYEEEE. Trimming pared 0 bases from V and 2 bases from J, leaving 10 bases between. CDR3 length equals 15 residues. The CDR3 nucleotides are TGTGCCAGCAGCTTGGGGTGGGGGCCCACAGATACGCAGTATTTT. It encodes CASSLGWGPTDTQYF.

J is TRBJ2-3 and V is TRBV7-9, with D possibly matching TRBD2 (7 bases). V lost 4 bases and J lost 2, with 16 bases in between. The CDR3 is 16 amino acids. The germline V gene has CDR1 SEHNR and CDR2 FQNEAQ (reference sequence). CDR3 sequence (DNA): TGTGCCAGCAGCTGGAAAAGGGGGGGACCCACAGATACGCAGTATTTT. Encoded protein: CASSWKRGGPTDTQYF.

V gene TRBV28 combines with J gene TRBJ2-7, with TRBD1 matching over 10 bases. The CDR3 runs to 15 residues. CDR1 is MDHEN, CDR2 SYDVKM, per germline. Germline trimming cut 6 bases from V and 2 bases from J; bases unmatched to any gene: 7. CDR3 residues: CASSPTGGLTYEQYF. DNA of the CDR3: TGTGCCAGCAGCCCGACAGGGGGCCTCACCTACGAGCAGTACTTC.

The chain combines TRBV7-3 with TRBJ1-3; D call uncertain. The germline V gene has CDR1 SGHTA and CDR2 FQGTGA. The CDR3 is 15 residues long. The V end was cut by 5 bases, the J end by 0 bases, with 11 bases between. CDR3 protein: CASSDMRASGNTIYF. DNA of the CDR3: TGTGCCAGCAGCGACATGCGGGCCTCTGGAAACACCATATATTTT.

The gene calls are TRBV6-1 and TRBJ1-5; TRBD1 matches 7 bases. The J segment lost 5 bases and the V segment lost 3 bases, leaving 4 bases of the junction unmatched. CDR1 and CDR2 from the germline V gene are MNHNS and SASEGT. The CDR3 is 14 residues long. This CDR3 reads CASSDLTGDQPQHF. The CDR3 nucleotides are TGTGCCAGCAGTGACCTCACAGGGGATCAGCCCCAGCATTTT.

This clone was recorded once. This chain links TRBV7-2 with TRBJ1-4, with TRBD1 as a possible D gene (6 bases). Germline-derived CDR1 and CDR2 are SGHTA and FQGNSA. Trimming removed 5 bases from V and 7 bases from J, with 23 bases in between. The CDR3 covers 17 residues. The CDR3 region has the DNA TGTGCCAGCAGCAGCCAATGGGTCAGGGGTGGATCTGAAAAACTGTTTTTT. Its translation: CASSSQWVRGGSEKLFF.

The genes are TRBV10-3 and TRBJ2-7, with D possibly matching TRBD1 (6 bases). V lost 3 bases and J lost 6, with 9 bases in between. The CDR3 length is 12 residues. CDR1 is ENHRY, CDR2 SYGVKD, per germline. The chain's CDR3 is CAISEQGSEQYF. In DNA, the CDR3 is TGTGCCATCAGTGAACAGGGATCCGAGCAGTACTTC.

The chain recombines TRBV19 with TRBJ2-1, with D maybe TRBD2 (5 bases). The germline V and J ends were trimmed by 5 bases and 6 bases, with 11 bases remaining between them. Germline-derived CDR1 and CDR2 are LNHDA and SQIVND (reference sequence). This CDR3 is built from 13 residues. CDR3 in DNA: TGTGCCAGTAGTCCGAGGGTTGGCAATGAGCAGTTCTTC. Protein sequence: CASSPRVGNEQFF. Filled out from reference TRBV19 and TRBJ2-1, the complete variable domain reads DGGITQSPKYLFRKEGQNVTLSCEQNLNHDAMYWYRQDPGQGLRLIYYSQIVNDFQKGDIAEGYSVSREKKESFPLTVTSAQKNPTAFYLCASSPRVGNEQFFGPGTRLTVL.

The chain is built from TRBV7-8 and TRBJ2-3; possibly TRBD2 for D (5 bases). Germline V gene lookup returns CDR1 SGHVS and CDR2 FQNEAQ. V gave up 2 bases and J gave up 6 bases, with 15 bases separating them. The CDR3 extends over 15 amino acids. The CDR3 protein is CASSLTHRGEDTQYF. DNA of the CDR3: TGTGCCAGCAGCTTAACCCACCGGGGTGAGGATACGCAGTATTTT.

V is TRBV5-1 and J is TRBJ2-2, with D possibly being TRBD2 (5 bases). This CDR3 is built from 16 residues. Trimming cost V 7 bases and J 0 bases, with 16 bases left between them. Looked up from germline, CDR1 is SGHRS and CDR2 is YFSETQ. The CDR3 here is CASLAPLGSNTGELFF. CDR3 DNA: TGCGCCAGCCTAGCCCCCTTGGGGTCGAACACCGGGGAGCTGTTTTTT.

The table lists this clone with a count of one. The rearrangement joins TRBV19 to TRBJ1-5, with D unresolved. Germline V gene lookup returns CDR1 LNHDA and CDR2 SQIVND (reference sequence). This CDR3 has 16 amino acids. V lost 1 base, J lost 1 base, and 11 bases lay in between. This CDR3 is CASSIGGRRSNQPQHF. CDR3 bases: TGTGCCAGTAGTATAGGAGGTCGACGCAGCAATCAGCCCCAGCATTTT.